This T cell receptor (beta chain) is drawn from a study of cytomegalovirus exposure and HLA in healthy donors. Study findings and constraints: Many donors carried some public TCRs, although rarity characterized most TCR sequences. An analysis that came later showed most CMV-associated TCR beta chains appearing HLA-restricted. Data from an earlier analysis indicated that most TCR beta V segments were productive either about 87% or about 30% of the time.

In the case of this clone: Its antigen remains unknown.

Primers for the PCR totalled 60 Vbeta and 13 Jbeta. Repertoires were generated with immunoSEQ multiplex PCR, while TCRdb's copy carries only in-frame clones and drops some. The repertoire includes 100,000 to 120,000 clones, just under 80% of them detected once, and around 5.3% sits in the top ten. The specimen sequenced was PBMCs. The sequence came from a male donor in good health and CMV-seronegative.

The CDR3 DNA reads TGTGCCAGCAGTTTATTCAGGGACAGGGGGCAGAACTACGAGCAGTACTTC. Amino acid sequence: CASSLFRDRGQNYEQYF. The chain employs TRBV27 and TRBJ2-7; 12 bases map to TRBD1. After removal of 1 base from V and 3 bases from J, the junction contained 7 bases not matched to a gene. Germline CDR1 is MNHEY and CDR2 is SMNVEV (reference sequence). This CDR3 region has 17 residues.